One sample yielded the 27 T cell receptor beta chains listed below, sequenced in a study of T cell responses to AZD1222 COVID-19 vaccine. Sequenced by immunoSEQ multiplex PCR; TCRdb stores in-frame clones only, minus some. Of roughly 100,000 clones listed, 75% to 90% are singletons. The specimen comprised peripheral blood, sampled on day 0 of AZD1222 vaccination. These receptors all come from an adult in good health.

Of note for this clone: Other nucleotide sequences in the sample specify the same CDR3. The J gene is TRBJ2-5, the V gene TRBV11-2, with D tentatively TRBD1 or TRBD2 (6 bases each). Germline V gene data show CDR1 as SGHAT and CDR2 as FQNNGV. Trimming pared 5 bases from V and 5 bases from J, leaving 12 bases between. The CDR3 contains 13 residues. CDR3 DNA: TGTGCCAGCAGCCCCGGGGGCGGGGAGACCCAGTACTTC. This sequence encodes CASSPGGGETQYF.

The V and J genes are TRBV9 and TRBJ1-1; D is uncertain. CDR3 length: 13 amino acids. Germline V gives CDR1 SGDLS, CDR2 YYNGEE. Trimming shortened V by 6 bases and J by 1 base, and 10 bases separated the two germline ends. CDR3 in DNA: TGTGCCAGCAACAAAATCCAGAACACTGAAGCTTTCTTT. Protein product: CASNKIQNTEAFF.

As to this clone: Germline and junction disagree at one end, which may indicate a read error. The gene calls are TRBV9 and TRBJ2-2, with 13 bases identical to TRBD2. Per germline, CDR1 SGDLS and CDR2 YYNGEE. The length of the CDR3 is 16 residues. DNA for the CDR3: TGTGCCAGCAGCGCTGGGACTAGCGGGAACCCCGGGGAGCTGTTTTTT. Protein product: CASSAGTSGNPGELFF.

The gene calls are TRBV5-4 and TRBJ1-5; 7 positions agree with TRBD1. Germline trimming cut 7 bases from V and 2 bases from J; bases unmatched to any gene: 9. There are 15 residues in the CDR3. Germline-derived CDR1 and CDR2 are SGHNT and YYREEE (reference sequence). The CDR3 DNA follows: TGTGCCAGCTCAACCCAGGGGGGGGGCAATCAGCCCCAGCATTTT. Protein sequence: CASSTQGGGNQPQHF.

The rearrangement uses TRBV28 and TRBJ1-3; no clear D gene. V lost 8 bases and J 0 bases, leaving 20 bases between the germline ends. This CDR3 spans 17 amino acids. CDR1 and CDR2 from the germline V gene are MDHEN and SYDVKM. DNA of the CDR3: TGTGCCAGCGGTCAGAGGAGCCAATTTTCCTCTGGAAACACCATATATTTT. Translation gives CASGQRSQFSSGNTIYF.

CDR3 nucleotide sequence: TGTGCCAGCAGTGGGGAACGGAGAGTGAGCAATTCACCCCTCCACTTT. It is translated as CASSGERRVSNSPLHF. This chain connects TRBV25-1 to TRBJ1-6, with D hard to call. V was clipped by 4 bases and J by 7 bases, with 17 bases between them. The germline gives CDR1 MGHDK, CDR2 SYGVNS. The CDR3 covers 16 residues.

The chain employs TRBV28 and TRBJ1-2, with a tentative D call TRBD1 (5 bases). With 8 bases removed from V and 3 bases from J, the gap between germline ends came to 16 bases. Germline V gene data show CDR1 as MDHEN and CDR2 as SYDVKM. CDR3 size: 14 residues. The CDR3 loop is CASLTGGRYYGYTF. CDR3 in DNA: TGTGCCAGCCTTACCGGGGGACGGTACTATGGCTACACCTTC.

V gene TRBV7-9 combines with J gene TRBJ2-7, with 7 positions matching TRBD2. The CDR3 is made up of 15 amino acids. V was pared by 5 bases and J by 4 bases, with 11 bases of the junction left unmatched. CDR1 SEHNR and CDR2 FQNEAQ come from the germline V gene (reference sequence). CDR3 sequence (DNA): TGTGCCAGCAGCCCTTTCGGGGCGGGAGCTTACGAGCAGTACTTC. Protein: CASSPFGAGAYEQYF.

The chain joins TRBV6-2 or TRBV6-3 to TRBJ1-2; D call uncertain. CDR1 MNHEY and CDR2 SVGEGT come from the germline V gene. This CDR3 has 12 residues. V was pared by 2 bases and J by 4 bases, with 5 bases between. The chain's CDR3 is CASSYTSYGYTF. The CDR3 DNA reads TGTGCCAGCAGTTACACCAGCTATGGCTACACCTTC.

V gene TRBV9 combines with J gene TRBJ2-3; D is perhaps TRBD1 (5 bases). Germline lookup yields CDR1 SGDLS and CDR2 YYNGEE. The CDR3 loop spans 14 amino acids. V lost 2 bases and J 4 bases, leaving 11 bases between the germline ends. The CDR3 region has the DNA TGTGCCAGCAGCGTTTCCCAAGGGGCAGATACGCAGTATTTT. The encoded protein is CASSVSQGADTQYF. The variable domain in full, completed from reference TRBV9 and TRBJ2-3, reads DSGVTQTPKHLITATGQRVTLRCSPRSGDLSVYWYQQSLDQGLQFLIQYYNGEERAKGNILERFSAQQFPDLHSELNLSSLELGDSALYFCASSVSQGADTQYFGPGTRLTVL.

CDR3 in DNA: TGTGCCAGCAGCTTGTTCCGGGCCCCTCTTCGGGATCAGCCCCAGCATTTT. Amino acid sequence: CASSLFRAPLRDQPQHF. The chain is built from TRBV7-8 and TRBJ1-5; D is uncertain. This CDR3 comprises 17 residues. CDR1 is SGHVS and CDR2 is FQNEAQ in the germline V gene. Trimming stripped 3 bases from V and 5 bases from J, with 20 bases between.

The J gene is TRBJ2-1, the V gene TRBV6-6; a weak D match, TRBD2 (6 bases). The ends were cut back, 7 bases at V and 12 bases at J, with 22 bases in the middle. Germline lookup yields CDR1 MNHNY and CDR2 SVGAGI (reference sequence). The CDR3 loop spans 14 amino acids. Here the CDR3 reads CASITEEAGLGQFF. Here the CDR3 DNA reads TGTGCCAGCATCACGGAGGAAGCGGGCCTTGGGCAGTTCTTC.

This clone was recorded only once. The genes are TRBV4-1 and TRBJ2-3; D is undetermined. Trimming took 0 bases from V and 6 from J, leaving 10 bases between them. The V gene's germline CDR1 is MGHRA and CDR2 YSYEKL. The CDR3 totals 14 residues. The CDR3 coding sequence is TGCGCCAGCAGCCAAGAGTTGGACCGGGATACGCAGTATTTT. It codes for CASSQELDRDTQYF.

The V call is TRBV28, the J call TRBJ2-7; 11 bases match TRBD2. The CDR3 extends over 15 amino acids. V gave up 5 bases and J gave up 0 bases; unmatched junction bases: 3. In germline, CDR1 is MDHEN, CDR2 SYDVKM. The CDR3 loop reads CASSTSGGSSYEQYF. The DNA for the CDR3 is TGTGCCAGCAGTACTAGCGGGGGAAGCTCCTACGAGCAGTACTTC.

This chain links TRBV5-1 with TRBJ2-7, with 11 bases identical to TRBD2. CDR1 and CDR2 (germline): SGHRS, YFSETQ. J gave up 2 bases and V 5 bases, and 6 bases lay outside the gene matches. CDR3 length: 15 residues. The CDR3 DNA is TGCGCCAGCAGTCCCCGACTAGCGGGGACCTACGAGCAGTACTTC. Its protein is CASSPRLAGTYEQYF.

The V gene is TRBV9, the J gene TRBJ2-1; D unclear. This CDR3 is 15 amino acids long. V was clipped by 4 bases and J by 7 bases, with 18 bases between them. Per the germline V gene, CDR1 is SGDLS and CDR2 is YYNGEE. The CDR3 DNA reads as TGTGCCAGCAGCCCTCAACCCACGGCACTGAATGAGCAGTTCTTC. Its protein is CASSPQPTALNEQFF.

CDR3 protein: CASSYSRTKGEAFF. In nucleotides, the CDR3 is TGTGCCAGCAGTTACTCACGGACAAAAGGTGAAGCTTTCTTT. The rearrangement uses TRBV6-5 and TRBJ1-1, with D perhaps matching TRBD1 (5 bases). Trimming took off 0 bases at V and 7 bases at J, with 12 bases between the two ends. This CDR3 is built from 14 residues. The germline gives CDR1 MNHEY, CDR2 SVGAGI.

The chain uses TRBV5-1 and TRBJ2-7; 13 nucleotides agree with TRBD2. This CDR3 spans 16 amino acids. V dropped 3 bases and J dropped 7; count of bases not matched to a gene: 10. In germline, CDR1 is SGHRS, CDR2 YFSETQ. Here the CDR3 reads CASSSSWGTSGKEQYF. CDR3 DNA: TGCGCCAGCAGCTCAAGTTGGGGGACTAGCGGGAAAGAGCAGTACTTC.

The rearrangement uses TRBV7-9 and TRBJ1-2; possibly TRBD1 for D (5 bases). Germline CDR1 and CDR2: SEHNR and FQNEAQ (reference sequence). The CDR3 has 12 amino acids. V was shortened by 3 bases and J by 5 bases, with 7 bases between the two germline ends. DNA for the CDR3: TGTGCCAGCAGCTTCCCAGGGTATGGCTACACCTTC. Its translation: CASSFPGYGYTF.

J is TRBJ2-4 and V is TRBV19; D perhaps matches TRBD1 (6 bases). This CDR3 comprises 15 residues. Germline values: CDR1 LNHDA, CDR2 SQIVND (reference sequence). The V end was cut by 7 bases, the J end by 3 bases, with 16 bases between. The CDR3 bases are TGTGCCAGTAAGAGCCCGACAGGAGGCAAAAACATTCAGTACTTC. Its translation: CASKSPTGGKNIQYF.

This chain connects TRBV19 to TRBJ2-3; weak D call: TRBD1 (5 bases). From germline, CDR1 is LNHDA and CDR2 SQIVND (reference sequence). The V end lost 10 bases, the J end lost 0 bases, and 17 bases lay between the germline ends. The CDR3 is made up of 15 amino acids. CDR3 DNA: TGTGCCACGGCGGAATCAGGGCCAAGCACAGATACGCAGTATTTT. Amino acids: CATAESGPSTDTQYF.

This clone has a single count. This chain connects TRBV7-2 to TRBJ1-5; 9 bases agree with TRBD1. CDR3 length equals 14 residues. Germline loops: CDR1 SGHTA, CDR2 FQGNSA. J lost 6 bases, V lost 1 base, and 1 base had no gene match. The CDR3 sequence: CASSLGTGVQPQHF. The CDR3 region has the DNA TGTGCCAGCAGCTTAGGGACAGGGGTTCAGCCCCAGCATTTT. Full variable domain (rest looked up from reference TRBV7-2 and TRBJ1-5): GAGVSQSPSNKVTEKGKDVELRCDPISGHTALYWYRQSLGQGLEFLIYFQGNSAPDKSGLPSDRFSAERTGGSVSTLTIQRTQQEDSAVYLCASSLGTGVQPQHFGDGTRLSIL.

In its sample, this clone was seen once. CDR3 nucleotides: TGTGCCAGTAGTATAGGGGGAAGGGCGGGGAACACTGAAGCTTTCTTT. Translation gives CASSIGGRAGNTEAFF. The chain couples TRBV19 to TRBJ1-1; D not resolved. This CDR3 has 16 amino acids. The V gene lost 1 base and the J gene lost 1 base, with 13 bases spanning the gap. CDR1 and CDR2 from the germline V gene are LNHDA and SQIVND (reference sequence).

The gene calls are TRBV19 and TRBJ2-1, with 11 nucleotides matching TRBD2. Germline trimming cut 4 bases from V and 8 bases from J; bases unmatched to any gene: 10. The CDR3 sequence is 16 residues long. CDR1 is LNHDA and CDR2 is SQIVND in the germline V gene (reference sequence). The DNA for the CDR3 is TGTGCCAGTAGTAGTGGCACTAGCGGGAGTAGGGATGAGCAGTTCTTC. Its protein is CASSSGTSGSRDEQFF.

V and J are TRBV4-2 and TRBJ2-7; D call uncertain. The germline V and J ends were trimmed by 3 bases and 6 bases, with 15 bases remaining between them. The germline CDR1 and CDR2 sequences are LGHNA and YNFKEQ. This CDR3 is 14 amino acids long. The CDR3 loop is CASSQEKEGFEQYF. Here the CDR3 DNA reads TGTGCCAGCAGCCAGGAAAAGGAAGGATTCGAGCAGTACTTC.

This chain links TRBV4-3 with TRBJ1-1; D not certain. V was trimmed by 0 bases and J by 5 bases, leaving 10 bases between them. The germline CDR1 and CDR2 sequences are LGHNA and YSLEER. The CDR3 spans 14 residues. The chain's CDR3 is CASSQDAGLTEAFF. CDR3 DNA: TGCGCCAGCAGCCAAGATGCGGGTTTAACTGAAGCTTTCTTT.

The V and J genes are TRBV7-9 and TRBJ2-7; maybe TRBD2 (5 bases). The V gene lost 3 bases and the J gene lost 6 bases, with 9 bases spanning the gap. The V gene's germline CDR1 is SEHNR and CDR2 FQNEAQ (reference sequence). The CDR3 runs 12 residues. The CDR3 here is CASSFSSGEQYF. The CDR3 nucleotides read TGTGCCAGCAGCTTCTCGAGCGGCGAGCAGTACTTC.